The 31 T cell receptor beta chains below come from one sample, sequenced in a study of blood T cell repertoires in COVID-19. Generated by immunoSEQ multiplex PCR, the TCRdb table keeps only in-frame clones and is missing some. The table lists about 140,000 clones, about 74% of them singletons, with roughly 17% in the top ten. The material sequenced was peripheral blood. These receptors all come from a man in his fifties or sixties with acute or convalescent COVID-19.

The chain employs TRBV18 and TRBJ1-5; possibly TRBD1 for D (5 bases). Deletions cut 3 bases from V and 1 base from J, with 10 bases between. Germline CDR1 and CDR2: KGHSH and LQKENI. The CDR3 consists of 15 residues. CDR3 sequence reads: CASSPGTESNQPQHF. CDR3 DNA: TGTGCCAGCTCACCCGGGACTGAGAGCAATCAGCCCCAGCATTTT. The variable domain in full, completed from reference TRBV18 and TRBJ1-5, reads NAGVMQNPRHLVRRRGQEARLRCSPMKGHSHVYWYRQLPEEGLKFMVYLQKENIIDESGMPKERFSAEFPKEGPSILRIQQVVRGDSAAYFCASSPGTESNQPQHFGDGTRLSIL.

CDR3 in DNA: TGCAGCTACCGGGACAGGAGGGGGCGGGAAACCGGGGAGCTGTTTTTT. Translated, it gives CSYRDRRGRETGELFF. V gene TRBV29-1 combines with J gene TRBJ2-2, with 8 bases that match TRBD1. The CDR3 contains 16 residues. Per the germline V gene, CDR1 is SQVTM and CDR2 is ANQGSEA. J was trimmed by 5 bases and V by 8 bases; bases with no gene match: 16.

This clone was seen only a few times. The V and J genes are TRBV7-8 and TRBJ1-2; TRBD1 is a possible D gene (5 bases). The V gene's germline CDR1 is SGHVS and CDR2 FQNEAQ. Trimming stripped 3 bases from V and 6 bases from J, with 11 bases between. The CDR3 covers 13 residues. The CDR3 coding sequence is TGTGCCAGCAGCTTGGGGACTCAGAATGGCTACACCTTC. The encoded protein is CASSLGTQNGYTF.

J is TRBJ2-1 and V is TRBV6-5; D may be TRBD2 (5 bases). Germline V gives CDR1 MNHEY, CDR2 SVGAGI. The CDR3 totals 14 residues. With 2 bases removed from V and 9 bases from J, the gap between germline ends came to 14 bases. The CDR3 protein is CASSYLYSEGEQFF. The CDR3 nucleotides read TGTGCCAGCAGTTACCTTTATTCTGAGGGTGAGCAGTTCTTC.

J is TRBJ2-7 and V is TRBV10-3; tentative D call: TRBD1 (8 bases). The CDR3 length is 14 residues. Germline V gives CDR1 ENHRY, CDR2 SYGVKD. Trimming removed 0 bases from V and 6 bases from J, with 12 bases in between. CDR3 DNA: TGTGCCATCAGTGAGTCGGACAGGGAGGGCGAGCAGTACTTC. As protein: CAISESDREGEQYF.

This clone occurred a few times. The gene calls are TRBV19 and TRBJ1-5, with 9 bases aligning to TRBD1. The CDR3 has 18 residues. Germline V gene lookup returns CDR1 LNHDA and CDR2 SQIVND (reference sequence). J gave up 6 bases and V 3 bases, and 15 bases lay outside the gene matches. CDR3 sequence reads: CASSITGGFSLSGQPQHF. The CDR3 coding sequence is TGTGCCAGTAGTATTACAGGGGGCTTCAGTTTGTCCGGTCAGCCCCAGCATTTT.

This rearrangement joins TRBV24-1 to TRBJ2-2; D gene uncertain. Germline assignment: CDR1 KGHDR and CDR2 SFDVKD. V gave up 4 bases and J gave up 6 bases, with 14 bases separating them. The CDR3 spans 15 residues. The CDR3 DNA follows: TGTGCCACCAGTGACCCGAGAAACTCCCCCGGGGAGCTGTTTTTT. Translated: CATSDPRNSPGELFF.

The chain couples TRBV29-1 to TRBJ1-2; D call uncertain. V lost 0 bases to trimming and J lost 2 bases, with 13 bases between them. Looked up from germline, CDR1 is SQVTM and CDR2 is ANQGSEA. This CDR3 is built from 15 residues. CDR3 nucleotide sequence: TGCAGCGTTGAAGATGACGCCTGGAGGAACTATGGCTACACCTTC. This sequence encodes CSVEDDAWRNYGYTF.

This clone was observed many times. The rearrangement joins TRBV28 to TRBJ1-4; D is unresolved. V gave up 8 bases and J gave up 0 bases, with 10 bases separating them. CDR1 is MDHEN, CDR2 SYDVKM, per germline. The CDR3 extends over 14 amino acids. The CDR3 here is CASAIRTTNEKLFF. CDR3 DNA: TGTGCCAGCGCTATAAGAACAACTAATGAAAAACTGTTTTTT.

This chain links TRBV6-2 or TRBV6-3 with TRBJ2-7; 9 positions match TRBD2. This CDR3 contains 14 residues. Trimming took 0 bases from V and 6 from J; bases not matched to a gene: 3. The germline V gene has CDR1 MNHEY and CDR2 SVGEGT. The CDR3 here is CASSYSGGRVEQYF. The CDR3 DNA follows: TGTGCCAGCAGTTACTCAGGCGGGAGGGTCGAGCAGTACTTC.

The chain combines TRBV19 with TRBJ1-5; D is perhaps TRBD1 (6 bases). The V and J ends lost 6 bases and 3 bases respectively, with 9 bases between them. The germline V gene encodes CDR1 LNHDA and CDR2 SQIVND (reference sequence). The CDR3 spans 13 residues. This chain's CDR3 is CASSQGFNQPQHF. In DNA form, the CDR3 reads TGTGCCAGTAGCCAGGGGTTCAATCAGCCCCAGCATTTT.

V and J are TRBV4-1 and TRBJ2-7; a possible D gene is TRBD2 (5 bases). The CDR3 runs to 14 residues. CDR1 MGHRA and CDR2 YSYEKL come from the germline V gene. V was pared by 4 bases and J by 3 bases, with 13 bases between. CDR3 nucleotide sequence: TGCGCCAGCAGCCTTGCGGTCGGGAACTACGAGCAGTACTTC. Its protein is CASSLAVGNYEQYF.

The chain couples TRBV7-2 to TRBJ1-1; D possibly corresponds to TRBD1 (5 bases). The CDR3 has 14 amino acids. CDR1 and CDR2 (germline): SGHTA, FQGNSA. V lost 8 bases and J 4 bases, leaving 17 bases between the germline ends. The CDR3 DNA follows: TGTGCCAGCGCCTTCAAACCCGGGGGCACTGAAGCTTTCTTT. This sequence encodes CASAFKPGGTEAFF.

The chain joins TRBV27 to TRBJ2-1; 7 bases line up with TRBD2. Germline V gene sequence: CDR1 MNHEY, CDR2 SMNVEV (reference sequence). V gave up 2 bases and J gave up 7 bases; unmatched junction bases: 8. This CDR3 region has 15 residues. CDR3 amino acids: CASSLDRLGGNEQFF. The CDR3 bases are TGTGCCAGCAGTTTAGATAGGTTGGGGGGGAATGAGCAGTTCTTC.

This chain uses TRBV21-1 with TRBJ2-7; the D call TRBD1 from the table was never checked on the DNA. TRBV21-1 is reported as a pseudogene. The CDR3 is 16 residues long. CDR3 residues: CASSAGQDRSSYEQYV. Written as DNA, the CDR3 is TGTGCCAGCAGCGCCGGGCAGGACAGGTCATCCTACGAGCAGTACGTC.

The chain employs TRBV6-5 and TRBJ2-5; 10 nucleotides align to TRBD2. V was clipped by 6 bases and J by 3 bases; unmatched bases: 4. CDR1 and CDR2 from the germline V gene are MNHEY and SVGAGI. The CDR3 has 14 amino acids. CDR3 in amino acids: CASSSGLAEETQYF. In nucleotides, the CDR3 is TGTGCCAGCAGCAGCGGACTAGCGGAAGAGACCCAGTACTTC.

V and J are TRBV21-1 and TRBJ1-6; the table's D call, TRBD1, has no DNA check behind it. TRBV21-1 is shown as a pseudogene. This CDR3 has 13 amino acids. CDR3 in DNA: TGTGCCAGCACCTTCAGGGGACCAGGGACCCTCCACTTT. Amino acids: CASTFRGPGTLHF.

This chain connects TRBV6-5 to TRBJ2-7; tentatively, D is TRBD1 (5 bases). Looked up from germline, CDR1 is MNHEY and CDR2 is SVGAGI. The CDR3 is 15 amino acids. Trimming took 5 bases from V and 4 from J, leaving 18 bases between them. CDR3 in DNA: TGTGCCAGCAGTCGGACATCGTGGGGTGTATACGAGCAGTACTTC. It is translated as CASSRTSWGVYEQYF.

The gene calls are TRBV5-4 and TRBJ1-4, with 9 bases identical to TRBD1. Losses at the gene ends were 3 bases for V and 5 bases for J; bases not matched to a gene: 8. CDR1 and CDR2 from the germline V gene are SGHNT and YYREEE (reference sequence). CDR3 length equals 16 residues. CDR3 coding DNA: TGTGCCAGCAGCTCTTCCATCGGGACAGGGAATGAAAAACTGTTTTTT. Encoded protein: CASSSSIGTGNEKLFF. Using reference TRBV5-4 and TRBJ1-4 for the parts outside the CDR3, the full variable domain is ETGVTQSPTHLIKTRGQQVTLRCSSQSGHNTVSWYQQALGQGPQFIFQYYREEENGRGNFPPRFSGLQFPNYSSELNVNALELDDSALYLCASSSSIGTGNEKLFFGSGTQLSVL.

The gene calls are TRBV19 and TRBJ2-1; maybe TRBD2 (6 bases). CDR1 is LNHDA and CDR2 is SQIVND in the germline V gene (reference sequence). The V and J ends lost 5 bases and 8 bases respectively, with 13 bases between them. This CDR3 is 13 amino acids long. CDR3 protein: CASSLGGGDEQFF. CDR3 bases: TGTGCCAGTAGTCTGGGAGGTGGCGATGAGCAGTTCTTC.

This chain connects TRBV30 to TRBJ1-3, with D perhaps TRBD1 (6 bases). Germline V gene lookup returns CDR1 GTSNPN and CDR2 SVGIG (reference sequence). V lost 2 bases and J 7 bases, leaving 15 bases between the germline ends. This CDR3 has 14 residues. The CDR3 loop is CAWSPSGGMNTIYF. The CDR3 nucleotides are TGTGCCTGGAGTCCTTCTGGGGGCATGAACACCATATATTTT.

This chain links TRBV19 with TRBJ1-2, with 9 bases matching TRBD1. This CDR3 contains 15 residues. Per germline, CDR1 LNHDA and CDR2 SQIVND (reference sequence). The V gene end was trimmed by 8 bases and the J gene end by 6 bases; junction bases not matched to a gene: 13. The CDR3 is CASFGGRQGDHGYTF. The CDR3 DNA follows: TGTGCCAGTTTTGGCGGGAGACAGGGGGACCATGGCTACACCTTC.

The V call is TRBV6-2 or TRBV6-3, the J call TRBJ1-5, with TRBD1 as a possible D gene (6 bases). This CDR3 comprises 14 residues. The germline CDR1 and CDR2 sequences are MNHEY and SVGEGT. Trimming removed 4 bases at V and 6 bases at J, with 13 bases between. This CDR3 is CASSSTGWGQPQHF. CDR3 DNA: TGTGCCAGCAGTTCCACAGGGTGGGGTCAGCCCCAGCATTTT.

The CDR3 here is CASSGRSGGGAAGELFF. CDR3 in DNA: TGTGCCAGCAGTGGGAGGAGCGGCGGGGGGGCCGCCGGGGAGCTGTTTTTT. This sequence joins TRBV2 and TRBJ2-2, with 9 bases fitting TRBD2. Losses at the gene ends were 4 bases for V and 6 bases for J; bases not matched to a gene: 12. The CDR3 covers 17 residues. CDR1 is SNHLY, CDR2 FYNNEI, per germline.

This chain joins TRBV5-1 and TRBJ2-3, with TRBD1 matching over 8 bases. This CDR3 contains 14 residues. With 5 bases clipped from V and 4 bases from J, the junction kept 6 bases outside the gene matches. CDR1 SGHRS and CDR2 YFSETQ come from the germline V gene. CDR3 protein: CASRFQGAPDTQYF. The CDR3, as DNA: TGCGCCAGCAGGTTTCAGGGGGCACCAGATACGCAGTATTTT. Drawing the rest from reference TRBV5-1 and TRBJ2-3, the complete variable domain is KAGVTQTPRYLIKTRGQQVTLSCSPISGHRSVSWYQQTPGQGLQFLFEYFSETQRNKGNFPGRFSGRQFSNSRSEMNVSTLELGDSALYLCASRFQGAPDTQYFGPGTRLTVL.

This rearrangement joins TRBV3-1 (or the pseudogene TRBV3-2) to TRBJ2-1, with 12 nucleotides matching TRBD2. This CDR3 is built from 16 residues. Per the germline V gene, CDR1 is LGHDT and CDR2 is YNNKEL (reference sequence). J gave up 8 bases and V 4 bases, and 9 bases lay outside the gene matches. The CDR3 here is CASSPPSGGALYEQFF. The CDR3 DNA reads TGTGCCAGCAGCCCACCTAGCGGGGGGGCATTGTATGAGCAGTTCTTC.

The rearrangement joins TRBV12-5 to TRBJ1-3; D gene uncertain. Looked up from germline, CDR1 is LGHNT and CDR2 is FRNRAP. V shed 1 base and J shed 3 bases, with 4 bases lying between them. The CDR3 runs 13 residues. The CDR3 reads CASGLGSGNTIYF. The CDR3, as DNA: TGTGCTAGTGGTTTGGGCAGTGGAAACACCATATATTTT.

The V call is TRBV11-1, the J call TRBJ2-5, with 9 bases aligning to TRBD1. Germline-derived CDR1 and CDR2 are SGHAT and FQDESV (reference sequence). This CDR3 is built from 15 residues. The junction had 4 bases not matched to a gene; V was cut back by 4 bases and J by 1 base. The CDR3, as DNA: TGTGCCAGCAGCTCTGGGACAGGGTTCCAAGAGACCCAGTACTTC. Encoded protein: CASSSGTGFQETQYF.

This chain connects TRBV10-3 to TRBJ1-1, with D perhaps TRBD1 (6 bases). Per germline, CDR1 ENHRY and CDR2 SYGVKD. This CDR3 contains 15 residues. Trimming left V 3 bases short and J 6 bases short, with 17 bases between. CDR3 nucleotide sequence: TGTGCCATCAGTGATCCCCGAGACAGGAAGTCTGAAGCTTTCTTT. Translating gives CAISDPRDRKSEAFF.

In this sample, this clone turned up once. The CDR3 DNA is TGTGCCAGCAGCAGCGCTCCCTTTTTGAACACTGAAGCTTTCTTT. Encoded protein: CASSSAPFLNTEAFF. The chain links TRBV7-8 to TRBJ1-1; D unresolved. With 5 bases removed from V and 0 bases from J, the gap between germline ends came to 13 bases. Per the germline V gene, CDR1 is SGHVS and CDR2 is FQNEAQ. This CDR3 contains 15 residues.

The rearrangement joins TRBV7-2 to TRBJ2-3; 8 bases match TRBD1. The V gene end was trimmed by 4 bases and the J gene end by 3 bases; junction bases not matched to a gene: 6. The germline V gene has CDR1 SGHTA and CDR2 FQGNSA. The CDR3 covers 15 residues. DNA of the CDR3: TGTGCCAGCAGCTCCCTCGGACAGGGAACAGATACGCAGTATTTT. Its translation is CASSSLGQGTDTQYF.